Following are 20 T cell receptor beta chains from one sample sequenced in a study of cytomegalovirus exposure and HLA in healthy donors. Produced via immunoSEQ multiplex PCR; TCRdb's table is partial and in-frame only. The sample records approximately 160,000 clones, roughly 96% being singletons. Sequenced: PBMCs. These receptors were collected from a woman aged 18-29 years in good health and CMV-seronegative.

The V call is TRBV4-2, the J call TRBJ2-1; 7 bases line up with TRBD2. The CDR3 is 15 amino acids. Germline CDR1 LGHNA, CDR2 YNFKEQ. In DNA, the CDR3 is TGTGCAGCGGCCCGGGGGGTAGGCTCCTACAATGAGCAGTTCTTC. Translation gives CAAARGVGSYNEQFF.

Written as DNA, the CDR3 is TGTGCCAGCAGCGTATTGGGTCCGGGTTCACCCCTCCACTTT. Translating it yields CASSVLGPGSPLHF. This chain connects TRBV9 to TRBJ1-6; D ambiguous. V gave up 1 base and J gave up 9 bases, with 11 bases separating them. The CDR3 length is 14 residues. From germline, CDR1 is SGDLS and CDR2 YYNGEE.

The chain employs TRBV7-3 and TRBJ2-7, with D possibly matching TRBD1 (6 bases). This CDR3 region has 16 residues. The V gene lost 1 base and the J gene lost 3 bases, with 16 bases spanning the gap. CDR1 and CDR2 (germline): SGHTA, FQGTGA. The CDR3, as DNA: TGTGCCAGCAGCTTAATGGGGGCAGGGCCCAACTACGAGCAGTACTTC. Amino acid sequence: CASSLMGAGPNYEQYF.

The CDR3 nucleotides read TGTGCCAGCAGCTTAGGGGCAGGAAGAGAGATTAACTATGGCTACACCTTC. This sequence encodes CASSLGAGREINYGYTF. This chain uses TRBV7-9 with TRBJ1-2, with no clear D. The V gene lost 1 base and the J gene lost 1 base, with 16 bases spanning the gap. The CDR3 has 17 amino acids. CDR1 SEHNR and CDR2 FQNEAQ come from the germline V gene (reference sequence).

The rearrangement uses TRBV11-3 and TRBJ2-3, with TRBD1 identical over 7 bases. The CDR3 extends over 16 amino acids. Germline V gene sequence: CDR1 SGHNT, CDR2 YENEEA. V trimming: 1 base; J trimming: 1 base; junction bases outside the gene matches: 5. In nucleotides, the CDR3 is TGTGCCAGCAGCTTAGGAGGGGGCGCGGGCACAGATACGCAGTATTTT. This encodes CASSLGGGAGTDTQYF.

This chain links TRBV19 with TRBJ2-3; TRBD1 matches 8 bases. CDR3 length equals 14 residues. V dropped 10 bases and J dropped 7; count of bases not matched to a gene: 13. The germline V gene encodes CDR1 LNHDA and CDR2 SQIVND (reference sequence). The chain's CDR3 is CATRGQGGLNTQYF. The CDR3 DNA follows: TGTGCCACCAGAGGACAGGGCGGCTTGAATACGCAGTATTTT.

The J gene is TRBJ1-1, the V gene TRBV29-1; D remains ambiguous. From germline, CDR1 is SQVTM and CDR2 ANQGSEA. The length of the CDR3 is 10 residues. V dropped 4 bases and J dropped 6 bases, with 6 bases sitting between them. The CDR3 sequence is CSVGLAEAFF. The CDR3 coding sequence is TGCAGCGTTGGGCTGGCTGAAGCTTTCTTT.

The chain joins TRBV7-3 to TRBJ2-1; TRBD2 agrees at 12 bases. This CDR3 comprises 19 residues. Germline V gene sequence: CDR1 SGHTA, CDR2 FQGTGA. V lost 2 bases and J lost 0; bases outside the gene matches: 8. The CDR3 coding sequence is TGTGCCAGCAGCTTACAGCGGCTAGCGGGGGGGAGCTCCTACAATGAGCAGTTCTTC. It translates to CASSLQRLAGGSSYNEQFF. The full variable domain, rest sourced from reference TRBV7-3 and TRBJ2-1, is GAGVSQTPSNKVTEKGKYVELRCDPISGHTALYWYRQSLGQGPEFLIYFQGTGAADDSGLPNDRFFAVRPEGSVSTLKIQRTERGDSAVYLCASSLQRLAGGSSYNEQFFGPGTRLTVL.

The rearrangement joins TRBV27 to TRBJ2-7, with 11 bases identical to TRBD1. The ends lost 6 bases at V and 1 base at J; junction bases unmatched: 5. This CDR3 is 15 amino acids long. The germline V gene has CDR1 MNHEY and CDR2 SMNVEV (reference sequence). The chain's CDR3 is CASRLGTGGSYEQYF. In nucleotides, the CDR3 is TGTGCCAGCAGACTCGGGACAGGGGGTTCCTACGAGCAGTACTTC.

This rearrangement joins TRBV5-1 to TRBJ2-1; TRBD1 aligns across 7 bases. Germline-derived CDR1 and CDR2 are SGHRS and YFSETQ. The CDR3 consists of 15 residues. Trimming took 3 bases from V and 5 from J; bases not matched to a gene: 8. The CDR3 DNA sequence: TGCGCCAGCAGCTCCACAGGGGTTATAAACAATGAGCAGTTCTTC. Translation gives CASSSTGVINNEQFF.

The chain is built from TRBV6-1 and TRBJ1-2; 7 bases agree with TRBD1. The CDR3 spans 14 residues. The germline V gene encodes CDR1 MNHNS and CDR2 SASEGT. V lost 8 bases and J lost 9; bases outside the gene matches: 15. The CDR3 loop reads CASYKDRSGASYTF. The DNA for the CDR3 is TGTGCCAGCTATAAGGACAGGTCAGGTGCAAGCTACACCTTC.

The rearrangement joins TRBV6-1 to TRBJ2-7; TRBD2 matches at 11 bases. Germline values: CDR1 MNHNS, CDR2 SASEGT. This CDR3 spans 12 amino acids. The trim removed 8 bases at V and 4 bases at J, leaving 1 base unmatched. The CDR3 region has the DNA TGTGCCAGCGGGACTAGCGGATACGAGCAGTACTTC. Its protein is CASGTSGYEQYF.

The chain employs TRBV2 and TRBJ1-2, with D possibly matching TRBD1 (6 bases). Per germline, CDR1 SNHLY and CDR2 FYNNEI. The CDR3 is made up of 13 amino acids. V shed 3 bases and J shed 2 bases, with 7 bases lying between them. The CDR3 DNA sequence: TGTGCCAGCAGTGACCAGGGGAACTATGGCTACACCTTC. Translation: CASSDQGNYGYTF.

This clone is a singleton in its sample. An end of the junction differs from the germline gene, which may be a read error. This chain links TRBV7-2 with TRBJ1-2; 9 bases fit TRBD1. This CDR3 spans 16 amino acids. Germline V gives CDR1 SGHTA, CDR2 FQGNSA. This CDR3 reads CASSLAPGQGFSGYTF. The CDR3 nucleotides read TGTGCCAGCAGCCTAGCCCCGGGACAGGGCTTCTCTGGCTACACCTTC. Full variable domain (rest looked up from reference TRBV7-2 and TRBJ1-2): GAGVSQSPSNKVTEKGKDVELRCDPISGHTALYWYRQSLGQGLEFLIYFQGNSAPDKSGLPSDRFSAERTGGSVSTLTIQRTQQEDSAVYLCASSLAPGQGFSGYTFGSGTRLTVV.

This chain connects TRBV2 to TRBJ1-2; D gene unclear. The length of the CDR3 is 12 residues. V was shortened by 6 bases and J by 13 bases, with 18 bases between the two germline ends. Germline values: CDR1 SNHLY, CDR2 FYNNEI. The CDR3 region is CASSVTPTPGTF. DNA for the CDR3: TGTGCCAGCAGCGTCACCCCCACCCCCGGCACCTTC.

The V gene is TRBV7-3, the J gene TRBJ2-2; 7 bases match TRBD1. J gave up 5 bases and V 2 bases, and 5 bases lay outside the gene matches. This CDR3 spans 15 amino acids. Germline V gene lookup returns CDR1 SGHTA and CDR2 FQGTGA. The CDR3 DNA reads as TGTGCCAGCAGCTTATCAGGGGGTCTTACCGGGGAGCTGTTTTTT. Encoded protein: CASSLSGGLTGELFF.

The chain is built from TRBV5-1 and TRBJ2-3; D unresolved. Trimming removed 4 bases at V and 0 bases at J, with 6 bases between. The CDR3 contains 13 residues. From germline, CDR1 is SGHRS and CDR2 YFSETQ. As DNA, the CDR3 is TGCGCCAGCAGCACAACGAGCACAGATACGCAGTATTTT. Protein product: CASSTTSTDTQYF.

CDR3 DNA: TGTGCCAGCAGCCGACAGGCTCTGGATAATGGAGCTTTCTTT. It is translated as CASSRQALDNGAFF. This chain links TRBV2 with TRBJ1-1, with a tentative D call TRBD1 (6 bases). This CDR3 contains 14 residues. The V end was cut by 6 bases, the J end by 10 bases, with 21 bases between. The germline gives CDR1 SNHLY, CDR2 FYNNEI.

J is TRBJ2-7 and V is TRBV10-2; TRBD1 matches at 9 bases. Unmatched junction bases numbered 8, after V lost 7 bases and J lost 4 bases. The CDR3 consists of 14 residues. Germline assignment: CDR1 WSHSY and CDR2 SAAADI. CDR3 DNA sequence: TGCGCCAGCAAATACGGACAGGGGAAATACGAGCAGTACTTC. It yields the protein CASKYGQGKYEQYF.

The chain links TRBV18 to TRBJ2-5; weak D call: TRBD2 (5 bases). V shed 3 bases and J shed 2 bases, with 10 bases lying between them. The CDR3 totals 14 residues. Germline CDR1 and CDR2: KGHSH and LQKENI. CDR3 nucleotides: TGTGCCAGCTCACCGAATCGGGGACAAGAGACCCAGTACTTC. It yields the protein CASSPNRGQETQYF.